The 23 T cell receptor beta chains below all came from one sample that was sequenced in a study of T cells in Graves' hyperthyroidism and ophthalmopathy. It was RNA transcripts that yielded the amplified TCR beta CDR3 regions. First-round RT-PCR with HTBI primers amplified the TCR CDR3 region. MiXCR, run by TCRdb on the multiplex PCR reads, gives a single entry per CDR3 protein. The sample carries under 450,000 distinct CDR3 sequences, approximately 14% recorded once. Sequencing was done on a sample of blood. The receptor source for this set is a young woman with Graves' hyperthyroidism.

This clonotype has a count of ten or more. The chain couples TRBV28 to TRBJ1-2; 8 nucleotides align to TRBD1. Germline trimming cut 6 bases from V and 5 bases from J; bases unmatched to any gene: 5. Per the germline V gene, CDR1 is MDHEN and CDR2 is SYDVKM. This CDR3 is 13 amino acids long. CDR3 amino acids: CASRITGGYGYTF. CDR3 DNA: TGTGCCAGCAGAATTACAGGGGGGTATGGCTACACCTTC.

This clonotype was detected many times. The chain joins TRBV3-1 to TRBJ1-3; D call uncertain. Germline lookup yields CDR1 LGHDT and CDR2 YNNKEL (reference sequence). V was shortened by 5 bases and J by 6 bases, with 8 bases between the two germline ends. CDR3 length equals 12 residues. The CDR3: CASSDILNTIYF. The CDR3 nucleotides read TGTGCCAGCAGCGATATTCTAAACACCATATATTTT.

The V gene is TRBV3-1, the J gene TRBJ2-7; 11 bases match TRBD2. The CDR3 loop spans 20 amino acids. The trim removed 0 bases at V and 2 bases at J, leaving 15 bases unmatched. CDR1 and CDR2 (germline): LGHDT, YNNKEL (reference sequence). The CDR3 loop reads CASSQDSPLAGALRTYEQYF. The CDR3 DNA reads as TGTGCCAGCAGCCAAGATTCCCCACTAGCGGGAGCCCTGCGAACCTACGAGCAGTACTTC.

In this sample, this clonotype turned up many times. This chain connects TRBV6-1 to TRBJ1-6; no definite D call. Trimming cost V 5 bases and J 2 bases, with 13 bases left between them. CDR1 is MNHNS, CDR2 SASEGT, per germline. The CDR3 sequence is 16 residues long. CDR3 sequence: CASSYSATTYNSPLHF. DNA of the CDR3: TGTGCCAGCAGTTACAGCGCGACTACCTATAATTCACCCCTCCACTTT.

This clonotype was counted many times. This chain joins TRBV27 and TRBJ1-1; a weak D match, TRBD1 (6 bases). Trimming stripped 3 bases from V and 1 base from J, with 9 bases between. This CDR3 spans 14 amino acids. Germline V lookup: CDR1 MNHEY, CDR2 SMNVEV (reference sequence). The CDR3 sequence: CASSLAGENTEAFF. The DNA of the CDR3 is TGTGCCAGCAGTTTGGCAGGGGAGAACACTGAAGCTTTCTTT.

In its sample, this clonotype was seen many times. This chain connects TRBV18 to TRBJ2-1, with TRBD2 identical over 16 bases. The CDR3 is 16 residues long. Losses at the gene ends were 3 bases for V and 9 bases for J; bases not matched to a gene: 5. CDR1 and CDR2 from the germline V gene are KGHSH and LQKENI. The CDR3 region is CASSPVGLAGGLEQFF. In DNA form, the CDR3 reads TGTGCCAGCTCACCCGTGGGACTAGCGGGAGGGCTTGAGCAGTTCTTC.

This clonotype was detected many times. The V and J genes are TRBV12-3 or TRBV12-4 and TRBJ2-1; D unresolved. V was clipped by 7 bases and J by 0 bases, with 10 bases between them. The CDR3 totals 14 residues. The CDR3 coding sequence is TGTGCCAGCAATTCTGGAAGCTCCTACAATGAGCAGTTCTTC. Amino acid sequence: CASNSGSSYNEQFF.

This clonotype was recorded a few times. This chain joins TRBV5-5 and TRBJ2-1, with a weak D call TRBD2 (6 bases). The V end lost 4 bases, the J end lost 2 bases, and 13 bases lay between the germline ends. The CDR3 is 15 residues long. Germline-derived CDR1 and CDR2 are SGHKS and YYEKEE (reference sequence). CDR3 nucleotide sequence: TGTGCCAGCAGCGGGAGGAGCCAGCCCTACAATGAGCAGTTCTTC. Amino acid sequence: CASSGRSQPYNEQFF.

The chain carries TRBV20-1 and TRBJ2-1; 9 positions match TRBD1. CDR1 is DFQATT and CDR2 is SNEGSKA in the germline V gene (reference sequence). This CDR3 is built from 16 residues. V shed 4 bases, J shed 9 bases, and the junction held 16 bases outside the gene matches. CDR3 loop: CSAIGWGTGTESEQFF. DNA of the CDR3: TGCAGTGCTATCGGCTGGGGGACAGGGACTGAGAGTGAGCAGTTCTTC.

This clonotype has just a few counts. J is TRBJ2-3 and V is TRBV5-4; 9 nucleotides line up with TRBD2. CDR1 is SGHNT and CDR2 is YYREEE in the germline V gene (reference sequence). Losses at the gene ends were 1 base for V and 2 bases for J; bases not matched to a gene: 5. CDR3 length: 16 residues. The CDR3 here is CASSLSAGGATDTQYF. In nucleotides, the CDR3 is TGTGCCAGCAGCTTGTCAGCGGGAGGTGCCACAGATACGCAGTATTTT.

This clonotype was seen ten or more times. The rearrangement uses TRBV5-1 and TRBJ1-2, with D uncertain. The CDR3 loop spans 13 amino acids. Germline V gene data show CDR1 as SGHRS and CDR2 as YFSETQ. V lost 4 bases and J lost 5, with 12 bases in between. CDR3 region: CASSEDGRYGYTF. DNA for the CDR3: TGCGCCAGCAGCGAGGACGGACGTTATGGCTACACCTTC.

This clonotype turned up a few times. The chain links TRBV29-1 to TRBJ2-7; D perhaps matches TRBD1 (5 bases). The germline V and J ends were trimmed by 4 bases and 2 bases, with 9 bases remaining between them. The CDR3 has 12 residues. CDR1 and CDR2 from the germline V gene are SQVTM and ANQGSEA. CDR3 bases: TGCAGCGTTGGGGGCAGCCCCTACGAGCAGTACTTC. Its protein is CSVGGSPYEQYF.

The table lists this clonotype with many counts. This chain's CDR3 is CARGVGPKNIQYF. DNA of the CDR3: TGTGCCAGAGGTGTCGGTCCGAAAAACATTCAGTACTTC. The V and J genes are TRBV2 and TRBJ2-4, with D hard to call. This CDR3 comprises 13 residues. Trimming pared 9 bases from V and 4 bases from J, leaving 13 bases between. From germline, CDR1 is SNHLY and CDR2 FYNNEI.

This clonotype was seen many times. The rearrangement uses TRBV20-1 and TRBJ2-6; 7 bases agree with TRBD2. Germline V gives CDR1 DFQATT, CDR2 SNEGSKA (reference sequence). V gave up 7 bases and J gave up 3 bases; unmatched junction bases: 3. CDR3 length equals 13 residues. CDR3 coding DNA: TGCAGTGTCGGGGGGAGTGGGGCCAACGTCCTGACTTTC. The encoded protein is CSVGGSGANVLTF.

This clonotype was detected ten times or more. V usage is TRBV10-1 and J usage is TRBJ2-4; TRBD2 agrees at 7 bases. Germline-derived CDR1 and CDR2 are WNHNN and SYGVQD (reference sequence). The V gene end was trimmed by 8 bases and the J gene end by 7 bases; junction bases not matched to a gene: 11. This CDR3 is 14 amino acids long. Here the CDR3 DNA reads TGCGCCAGCCTCACCTTACTCGGGGGGAACATTCAGTACTTC. This translates into CASLTLLGGNIQYF.

This clonotype was seen many times. The chain recombines TRBV7-8 with TRBJ1-2; 7 bases align to TRBD1. The germline V gene encodes CDR1 SGHVS and CDR2 FQNEAQ. The CDR3 is made up of 14 amino acids. With 5 bases clipped from V and 7 bases from J, the junction kept 10 bases outside the gene matches. CDR3: CASSKGSAGGGYTF. The CDR3 DNA sequence: TGTGCCAGCAGCAAAGGATCCGCAGGGGGTGGCTACACCTTC.

There are many counts of this clonotype. The rearrangement joins TRBV29-1 to TRBJ1-1, with D hard to call. This CDR3 comprises 10 residues. V shed 2 bases and J shed 9 bases, with 7 bases lying between them. The germline V gene has CDR1 SQVTM and CDR2 ANQGSEA. The CDR3 nucleotides are TGCAGCGTTGAATTCGGGAAAGCTTTCTTT. This sequence encodes CSVEFGKAFF. The complete variable domain, with remaining parts taken from reference TRBV29-1 and TRBJ1-1, reads SAVISQKPSRDICQRGTSLTIQCQVDSQVTMMFWYRQQPGQSLTLIATANQGSEATYESGFVIDKFPISRPNLTFSTLTVSNMSPEDSSIYLCSVEFGKAFFGQGTRLTVV.

The table lists this clonotype with a few counts. The rearrangement uses TRBV4-2 and TRBJ2-1; D remains ambiguous. Germline CDR1 LGHNA, CDR2 YNFKEQ. This CDR3 spans 16 amino acids. Trimming took off 1 base at V and 5 bases at J, with 15 bases between the two ends. The DNA of the CDR3 is TGTGCCAGCAGCCAAGTCGGTTCTGGCTTCGACAATGAGCAGTTCTTC. Amino acid sequence: CASSQVGSGFDNEQFF.

At least ten counts were recorded for this clonotype. This chain links TRBV29-1 with TRBJ1-2; D unclear. V was trimmed by 0 bases and J by 0 bases, leaving 11 bases between them. CDR3 length: 15 amino acids. Germline V gene sequence: CDR1 SQVTM, CDR2 ANQGSEA. The CDR3 DNA follows: TGCAGCGTTGAAGATGGAACAGCCTCTAACTATGGCTACACCTTC. Its translation: CSVEDGTASNYGYTF.

This clonotype was found many times. For the CDR3, the DNA is TGTGCCACCAGCAGAGAAGGGGGTCAGCCCCAGCATTTT. Protein: CATSREGGQPQHF. The chain combines TRBV15 with TRBJ1-5, with a tentative D call TRBD1 (6 bases). The V and J ends lost 0 bases and 6 bases respectively, with 6 bases between them. CDR1 is LNHNV, CDR2 YYDKDF, per germline (reference sequence). This CDR3 comprises 13 residues.

Only a few counts were recorded for this clonotype. A much larger clonotype is one base distant, so this may be a read error. The gene calls are TRBV7-6 and TRBJ2-3, with 16 bases lining up with TRBD2. Unmatched junction bases numbered 10, after V lost 5 bases and J lost 5 bases. The CDR3 runs to 18 residues. The germline V gene encodes CDR1 SGHVS and CDR2 FNYEAQ. The CDR3 DNA is TGTGCCAGCAGCCCCGGGACTAGCGGGAGGGCCTGGGAAGATACGCAGTATTTT. It translates to CASSPGTSGRAWEDTQYF.

This clonotype was picked up many times. This chain joins TRBV15 and TRBJ2-6, with TRBD1 as a possible D gene (6 bases). Trimming left V 2 bases short and J 4 bases short, with 6 bases between. The CDR3 covers 14 residues. CDR1 and CDR2 from the germline V gene are LNHNV and YYDKDF (reference sequence). CDR3 coding DNA: TGTGCCACCAGCAGACAGGGGGGGGCCAACGTCCTGACTTTC. Its protein is CATSRQGGANVLTF.

V usage is TRBV5-1 and J usage is TRBJ1-2, with D uncertain. Germline values: CDR1 SGHRS, CDR2 YFSETQ. CDR3 length equals 16 residues. Deletions cut 0 bases from V and 5 bases from J, with 17 bases between. The chain's CDR3 is CASSLVAVRYIYGYTF. The CDR3 DNA reads as TGCGCCAGCAGCTTGGTGGCAGTTCGATACATTTATGGCTACACCTTC.